This T cell receptor (beta chain) appears in the sequencing data of a study of vaccination and CD4 T cells after COVID-19. MiXCR, applied by TCRdb to the PCR reads, yields one record per CDR3 protein. The sample has roughly 15,000 distinct CDR3 sequences, 66% seen once. V lost 5 bases and J lost 0, with 23 bases in between. The CDR3 runs 18 residues. The germline V gene encodes CDR1 MNHEY and CDR2 SMNVEV (reference sequence). Specimen: CD4+ T cells from blood, collected after SARS-CoV-2 vaccination. This TCR was sampled from a human donor who had recovered from COVID-19. The chain carries TRBV27 and TRBJ2-7; D not certain. CDR3 amino acids: CASSPLTLMAESSYEQYF. The CDR3 DNA reads TGTGCCAGCAGTCCCCTGACCCTGATGGCGGAAAGCTCCTACGAGCAGTACTTC.